This TCR beta chain was profiled in a study of shared clonotypes between healthy human individuals (dated by TCRdb to 2020 to 2022). Looking at the study overall: Two women and a few men aged 18 to 49 years were included in the cohort. For each donor, three plates each were used for CD4 naive and CD4 memory, two plates were used for CD8 naive, and one plate was used for CD8 memory. To increase sequencing depth and limit assay-specific biases, different laboratories used diverse techniques to prepare libraries and sequence TCR repertoires. Each donor's leukapheresis produced roughly between roughly 0.85 and 9.5 billion PBMCs. To estimate repertoire size and how much clonotypes are shared between individuals, the study performed deep sequencing of blood TCR repertoires from about 5 healthy adults.

Healthy HIV-negative adults with no recently reported acute infections or vaccinations were included as donors. Every donor was a Caucasian adult residing in Nashville, Tennessee, USA. CD4+ T cells were enriched through magnetic negative selection, after which naive cells were positively selected on CD45RA and the remaining negative fraction served as the memory subset. Blood was obtained by leukapheresis, after which PBMCs were separated by Ficoll-Histopaque density gradient centrifugation and cryopreserved in liquid nitrogen vapor phase. Purity and quantity of every magnetically sorted T cell population were checked by analytical flow cytometry. Each sorted fraction had its genomic DNA isolated and then quantified by UV absorbance on a Nanodrop 2000c. Relative to germline, V is 7 bases shorter and J is 4 bases shorter, with 17 bases between their ends. The germline V gene specifies MDHEN as CDR1 and SYDVKM as CDR2. The CDR3 holds 15 amino acids from the cysteine to the phenylalanine. The DNA shown is the 45-base CDR3, in frame from base 1.

On this clone: The antigen it binds to is not known. No per-base quality is available; no much larger clone lies one base away.

Paper-wide results and their limitations: The small number of donors limited the genetic and exposure-history diversity represented. Incomplete sequencing was indicated by rarefaction of sorted-subset datasets, despite the large sequencing depth. Pairwise subsampling led to the expectation that sequencing depth would affect the degree of clonotype sharing among donors. Higher generation probabilities were observed for clonotypes shared by all four sorted-subset donors than for non-shared clonotypes. Estimated clonotype richness was generally larger for naive than for memory subsets. Only blood was sampled, and tissue TCR repertoires likely differ from those in blood. Sharing across several donors was observed for around 4.8% of naive CD4, over 3% of naive CD8, about 2.3% of memory CD4, and over 0.3% of memory CD8 clonotypes.

TCR CDR3 regions were amplified from genomic DNA by multiplex PCR using the deep immunoSEQ assay. Genomic DNA extracted from each cell subset was distributed evenly over all wells of several immunoSEQ 96-well plates, and each plate served as one replicate. Each replicate PCR for sorted subsets received about 180 ng genomic DNA, equal to tens of thousands of T cell genomes. Purified libraries were quantified with a Qubit 3.0 fluorometer, sized on a Bioanalyzer 2100, and re-quantified with the KAPA Library Quantification kit. Every immunoSEQ 96-well plate was sequenced on a separate single-read 150-cycle Illumina NextSeq 550 flow cell. As for the original processing: The immunoSEQ output contained only junctional sequences without quality scores, so filtering could not match that applied to full-length reads. Sequences were annotated with PyIR, a Python wrapper for IgBLAST v1.9, using IMGT germline references to assign V/J genes and CDR3. Any read was removed if the V/J assignment was weak (E-value above 1e-6), the CDR3 was missing, or the read contained stop codons, out-of-frame junctions, or ambiguous translated residues. A V3J clonotype was defined by an identical inferred V gene, J gene, and CDR3 amino acid sequence. The percentage overlap between two repertoires was calculated by dividing the number of shared unique clonotypes by the size of the smaller repertoire. Richness of each repertoire was evaluated using RTK rarefaction, the Chao1 estimator, and Recon v2.1 estimates of unobserved clonotypes. Generation probabilities were computed with OLGA for all TCRbeta clonotypes obtained by the gDNA method from several donors. The table comes from immuneACCESS by way of TCRdb, which keeps in-frame sequences with V and J called. Part of the clones is missing from these tables; in studies checked, under half for an unresolved V gene and the rest for unknown reasons. Clone size and V and J calls were adopted from that table, with D and trimming inferred from the DNA. This sample gives 2,500,000 or so clones in total; 85% to 95% of them show up just once. The ten largest clones take up about 0.36% of the sample.

This TCR was recovered from a man aged 18 to 29 in good health. Some clones in this sample may be carry-over from other donors' samples. Rearrangement joined TRBV28 to TRBJ2-1, with a tentative D gene TRBD2 over 5 matching bases. Source material: naive CD4+ T cells from PBMCs. The cell subset or site label of this sample denotes: CD45RA+ positively selected. The sequenced DNA is TGTGCCAGCATGAAGGGAATTAGCGTTTACAATGAGCAGTTCTTC. This codes for CASMKGISVYNEQFF.